A selection of T cell receptor beta chains follows, all from one sample in a study of blood T cell repertoires in COVID-19. The protocol was immunoSEQ multiplex PCR, while the TCRdb copy is restricted to in-frame clones and leaves out a portion. This sample carries under 110,000 clones, around 85% of them seen once, and the ten largest clones take about 1.8%. The sample taken for sequencing was peripheral blood. These receptors all stem from a woman in her sixties or seventies with active or convalescent COVID-19. Each CDR3 is given with its conserved first and last residue. Each record gives: V gene, J gene, D gene, clone size, CDR3 protein, CDR3 DNA. D genes are given only for firm matches. Size is stated for part of the rows, as once, few or many counts, or as a class when the clone is expanded.

TRBV12-3/TRBV12-4,TRBJ1-5,-,few,CASSRAGNQPQHF,TGTGCCAGCAGTCGTGCGGGCAATCAGCCCCAGCATTTT
TRBV30,TRBJ1-1,-,-,CALVGEDTEAFF,TGTGCCCTGGTTGGGGAGGACACTGAAGCTTTCTTT
TRBV11-2,TRBJ1-4,-,-,CASSLTRGGIWEKLFF,TGTGCCAGCAGCTTAACTCGGGGCGGGATTTGGGAAAAACTGTTTTTT
TRBV11-2,TRBJ2-2,TRBD2,-,CASSLGASGSSVSGELFF,TGTGCCAGCAGCTTAGGGGCTAGCGGGAGTTCAGTATCCGGGGAGCTGTTTTTT
TRBV19,TRBJ1-5,-,-,CASSTGTRGQPQHF,TGTGCCAGTAGTACAGGGACGCGGGGTCAGCCCCAGCATTTT
TRBV3-1/TRBV3-2,TRBJ1-5,TRBD1,-,CASSWGQGNQPQHF,TGTGCCAGCAGCTGGGGACAGGGAAATCAGCCCCAGCATTTT
TRBV30,TRBJ2-1,-,few,CAWVQGWGSEQFF,TGTGCCTGGGTCCAGGGATGGGGTAGTGAGCAGTTCTTC
TRBV5-1,TRBJ2-3,-,-,CASSLVPGDTQYF,TGCGCCAGCAGCTTGGTTCCCGGGGATACGCAGTATTTT
TRBV6-2/TRBV6-3,TRBJ2-7,-,once,CASSYSFLRQSYEQYF,TGTGCCAGCAGTTACTCGTTCCTTCGTCAGTCCTACGAGCAGTACTTC
TRBV18,TRBJ2-2,-,-,CASSPRRGSNGELFF,TGTGCCAGCTCACCCCGCCGGGGTTCGAATGGGGAGCTGTTTTTT
TRBV7-8,TRBJ2-5,-,-,CASSQDSLHQETQYF,TGTGCCAGCAGCCAGGACAGCTTACACCAAGAGACCCAGTACTTC
TRBV7-2,TRBJ2-3,TRBD2,-,CASSPDPSGGPPRF,TGTGCCAGCAGCCCCGACCCGAGCGGGGGGCCTCCCCGCTTT
TRBV27,TRBJ1-2,-,-,CASRPHGTPNRYGYTF,TGTGCCAGCAGACCCCACGGGACACCGAATCGCTATGGCTACACCTTC
TRBV7-2,TRBJ2-7,-,few,CASSRDTSSYEQYF,TGTGCCAGCAGCCGCGATACTAGCTCCTACGAGCAGTACTTC
TRBV7-9,TRBJ2-2,-,-,CASSPPGKPRELFF,TGTGCCAGCAGCCCACCCGGTAAACCGAGGGAGCTGTTTTTT
TRBV6-5,TRBJ1-3,-,-,CASRDSNTGNTIYF,TGTGCCAGCAGAGACAGTAACACTGGAAACACCATATATTTT